This T cell receptor (beta chain) came from a study of T cell changes during pregnancy in multiple sclerosis. Using immunoSEQ multiplex PCR, the repertoire was profiled, and TCRdb retains in-frame clones only, with some absent. The repertoire holds about 68,000 clones, with 90% as singletons. The sample in question was peripheral blood, obtained in the third trimester of pregnancy. This clonotype originated in a female donor with multiple sclerosis, enrolled in a pregnancy study.

The CDR3 here is CASSLSGLWVDTQYF. The DNA for the CDR3 is TGTGCCAGCAGCTTATCAGGGCTTTGGGTGGATACGCAGTATTTT. The chain recombines TRBV7-2 with TRBJ2-3; tentative D call: TRBD1 (5 bases). CDR1 is SGHTA, CDR2 FQGNSA, per germline. The CDR3 sequence is 15 residues long. V lost 2 bases and J 6 bases, leaving 15 bases between the germline ends.